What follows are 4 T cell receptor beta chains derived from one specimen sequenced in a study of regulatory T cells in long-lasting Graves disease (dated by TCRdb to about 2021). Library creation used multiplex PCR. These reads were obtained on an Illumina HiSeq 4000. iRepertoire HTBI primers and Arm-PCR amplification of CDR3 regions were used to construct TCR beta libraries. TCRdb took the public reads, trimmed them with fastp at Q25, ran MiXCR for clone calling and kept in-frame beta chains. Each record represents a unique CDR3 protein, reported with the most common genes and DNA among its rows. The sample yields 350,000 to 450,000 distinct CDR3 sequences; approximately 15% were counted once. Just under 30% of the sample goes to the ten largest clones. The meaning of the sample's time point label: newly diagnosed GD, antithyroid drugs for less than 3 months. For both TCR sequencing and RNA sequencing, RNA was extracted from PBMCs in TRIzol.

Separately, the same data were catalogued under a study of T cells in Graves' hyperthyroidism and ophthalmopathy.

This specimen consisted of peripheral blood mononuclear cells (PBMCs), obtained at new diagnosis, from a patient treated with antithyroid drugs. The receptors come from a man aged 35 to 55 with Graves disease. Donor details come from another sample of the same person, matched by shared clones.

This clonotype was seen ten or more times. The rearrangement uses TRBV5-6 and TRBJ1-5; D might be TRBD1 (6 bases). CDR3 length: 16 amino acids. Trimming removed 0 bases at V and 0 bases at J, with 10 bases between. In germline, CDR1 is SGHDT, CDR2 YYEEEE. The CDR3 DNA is TGTGCCAGCAGCTTGGCGGGGGCAGCTAGCAATCAGCCCCAGCATTTT. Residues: CASSLAGAASNQPQHF.

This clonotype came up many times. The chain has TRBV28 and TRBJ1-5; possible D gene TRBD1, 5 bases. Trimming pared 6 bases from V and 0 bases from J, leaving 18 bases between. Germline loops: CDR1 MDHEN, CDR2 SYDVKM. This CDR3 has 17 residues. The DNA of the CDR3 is TGTGCCAGCAGACTAGGGACGGTGGGATATAGCAATCAGCCCCAGCATTTT. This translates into CASRLGTVGYSNQPQHF.

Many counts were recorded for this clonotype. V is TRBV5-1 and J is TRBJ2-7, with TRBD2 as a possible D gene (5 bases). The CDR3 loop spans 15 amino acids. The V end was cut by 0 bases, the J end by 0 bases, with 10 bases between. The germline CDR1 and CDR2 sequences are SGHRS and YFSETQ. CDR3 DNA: TGCGCCAGCAGCTTGGCAGGACTGAGCTCCTACGAGCAGTACTTC. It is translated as CASSLAGLSSYEQYF.

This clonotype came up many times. In DNA, the CDR3 is TGCAGTGCTCCAAGAACAGGGGCGGGGGAAAAACTGTTTTTT. Translated: CSAPRTGAGEKLFF. The V call is TRBV20-1, the J call TRBJ1-4, with TRBD1 identical over 7 bases. The CDR3 is 14 residues long. In germline, CDR1 is DFQATT, CDR2 SNEGSKA (reference sequence). V lost 5 bases, J lost 8 bases, and 11 bases stayed unmatched.